This T cell receptor beta chain was profiled in a study of blood T cell repertoires in COVID-19. Study information: T cells, B-cell-depleted T cells, or PBMCs supplied cDNA or gDNA.

As processed by the authors: From reference gene primer amplification, estimates of nucleated cell counts were derived. TCRdb's table, derived via immunoSEQ multiplex PCR, lists solely in-frame clones and lacks some. The V and J calls and the clone size are those of that table, but D and trimming were determined from the DNA. Among 50,000 to 65,000 clones, more than 85% were seen once, and the ten largest hold around 4.6%. The ends lost 3 bases at V and 8 bases at J; junction bases unmatched: 15. The germline gives CDR1 KGHSH, CDR2 LQKENI. This CDR3 is built from 17 residues. The material sequenced was peripheral blood. V is TRBV18 and J is TRBJ1-2; TRBD1 agrees at 10 bases. The receptor's source is a man over 45 with active COVID-19. In nucleotides, the CDR3 is TGTGCCAGCTCACCTACGGGACAGGGGCTAACAACCAGGGGCTACACCTTC. Protein sequence: CASSPTGQGLTTRGYTF.